Listed here are 30 T cell receptor beta chains from one sample, sequenced in a study of blood T cell repertoires in COVID-19. Produced via immunoSEQ multiplex PCR; TCRdb's table is partial and in-frame only. In the table there are around 39,000 clones, approximately 86% of which are singletons. The sequenced sample consisted of peripheral blood. These receptors came from a man aged 35-49 years with active COVID-19.

The J gene is TRBJ2-1, the V gene TRBV28; 14 nucleotides agree with TRBD2. J lost 6 bases, V lost 1 base, and 8 bases had no gene match. CDR3 length: 18 amino acids. Germline CDR1 is MDHEN and CDR2 is SYDVKM. CDR3 residues: CASSLFFGTSGSGNEQFF. Here the CDR3 DNA reads TGTGCCAGCAGTTTATTTTTCGGGACTAGCGGGAGTGGCAATGAGCAGTTCTTC.

The rearrangement uses TRBV30 and TRBJ2-7; 8 bases are a match to TRBD2. This CDR3 has 13 amino acids. The V segment lost 2 bases and the J segment 3 bases; nucleotides outside the gene matches: 3. The germline V gene encodes CDR1 GTSNPN and CDR2 SVGIG (reference sequence). Here the CDR3 DNA reads TGTGCCTGGAGTCTTACTAGCGGCTACGAGCAGTACTTC. Protein sequence: CAWSLTSGYEQYF.

The chain has TRBV18 and TRBJ2-3; 11 nucleotides agree with TRBD2. The trim removed 1 base at V and 1 base at J, leaving 4 bases unmatched. CDR1 is KGHSH, CDR2 LQKENI, per germline. This CDR3 comprises 17 residues. CDR3 residues: CASSPLLAGVGTDTQYF. As DNA, the CDR3 is TGTGCCAGCTCACCACTACTAGCGGGAGTGGGCACAGATACGCAGTATTTT.

This chain uses TRBV11-2 with TRBJ1-2, with 7 nucleotides matching TRBD1. V was clipped by 6 bases and J by 6 bases; unmatched bases: 7. The CDR3 contains 13 residues. Germline CDR1 SGHAT, CDR2 FQNNGV. CDR3 nucleotide sequence: TGTGCCAGCAGGTCCCAGGGGGGTCATGGCTACACCTTC. Translated: CASRSQGGHGYTF.

The rearrangement uses TRBV6-1 and TRBJ2-3; 7 bases line up with TRBD1. This CDR3 contains 19 residues. Trimming removed 4 bases from V and 4 bases from J; junction bases left unmatched: 20. CDR1 is MNHNS and CDR2 is SASEGT in the germline V gene. CDR3 in amino acids: CASSAWTGVGSEKADTQYF. CDR3 nucleotides: TGTGCCAGCAGTGCCTGGACAGGAGTGGGCTCAGAAAAGGCAGATACGCAGTATTTT.

The CDR3 nucleotides are TGTGCCATCAAAGGGGGCGCAGGTGGGGACACTGAAGCTTTCTTT. Translated: CAIKGGAGGDTEAFF. The rearrangement links TRBV10-3 to TRBJ1-1; TRBD1 aligns across 7 bases. Germline V CDR1 and CDR2: ENHRY, SYGVKD. Trimming at V came to 7 bases and at J to 3 bases, leaving 11 bases not matched to a gene. The CDR3 contains 15 residues.

This chain connects TRBV19 to TRBJ1-5; possibly TRBD1 for D (5 bases). V was clipped by 3 bases and J by 4 bases, with 13 bases between them. There are 15 residues in the CDR3. Germline V lookup: CDR1 LNHDA, CDR2 SQIVND (reference sequence). The CDR3 region has the DNA TGTGCCAGTAGTATTGACGGGGGTAGTAATCAGCCCCAGCATTTT. It is translated as CASSIDGGSNQPQHF.

The J gene is TRBJ2-1, the V gene TRBV11-2; a possible D gene is TRBD1 (7 bases). The CDR3 runs 14 residues. Germline-derived CDR1 and CDR2 are SGHAT and FQNNGV. The V gene lost 3 bases and the J gene lost 7 bases, with 13 bases spanning the gap. The CDR3 DNA reads as TGTGCCAGCAGCTTCGGACAGGCGGGGAATGAGCAGTTCTTC. Protein: CASSFGQAGNEQFF.

This rearrangement joins TRBV27 to TRBJ2-7; TRBD2 matches 7 bases. The V gene end was trimmed by 0 bases and the J gene end by 0 bases; junction bases not matched to a gene: 2. This CDR3 contains 15 residues. CDR1 MNHEY and CDR2 SMNVEV come from the germline V gene (reference sequence). The CDR3 loop reads CASSLSGGSSYEQYF. The DNA for the CDR3 is TGTGCCAGCAGTTTATCGGGGGGGAGCTCCTACGAGCAGTACTTC.

This chain joins TRBV2 and TRBJ1-3; tentative D call: TRBD1 (6 bases). The CDR3 runs to 15 residues. With 5 bases removed from V and 1 base from J, the gap between germline ends came to 12 bases. CDR1 is SNHLY, CDR2 FYNNEI, per germline. The CDR3 is CASSPGQPSGNTIYF. CDR3 nucleotides: TGTGCCAGCAGTCCGGGACAACCGTCTGGAAACACCATATATTTT.

This rearrangement joins TRBV11-2 to TRBJ1-4; no firm D call. The length of the CDR3 is 13 residues. Trimming removed 5 bases at V and 8 bases at J, with 12 bases between. The germline V gene has CDR1 SGHAT and CDR2 FQNNGV. CDR3 sequence: CASSQRGMEKLFF. In DNA form, the CDR3 reads TGTGCCAGCAGCCAACGAGGGATGGAAAAACTGTTTTTT.

The chain carries TRBV28 and TRBJ1-5; weak D call: TRBD1 (6 bases). Germline lookup yields CDR1 MDHEN and CDR2 SYDVKM. The CDR3 runs to 15 residues. Deletions cut 1 base from V and 1 base from J, with 8 bases between. The CDR3 loop reads CASSLSGASNQPQHF. The CDR3 DNA reads as TGTGCCAGCAGTTTATCAGGGGCGAGCAATCAGCCCCAGCATTTT.

The chain is built from TRBV4-1 and TRBJ2-1; the D gene is possibly TRBD2 (6 bases). Germline CDR1 reads MGHRA; CDR2 reads YSYEKL. CDR3 length equals 15 residues. Trimming pared 2 bases from V and 6 bases from J, leaving 14 bases between. The CDR3 nucleotides are TGCGCCAGCAGCCAAAGGAGGGAGGCCCTCAATGAGCAGTTCTTC. Translating gives CASSQRREALNEQFF.

The CDR3 spells CASSSDRTYEQYF. For the CDR3, the DNA is TGCGCCAGCAGCTCGGACAGGACCTACGAGCAGTACTTC. The rearrangement links TRBV5-1 to TRBJ2-7; TRBD1 matches at 7 bases. The CDR3 loop spans 13 amino acids. Germline V gives CDR1 SGHRS, CDR2 YFSETQ. Trimming took 3 bases from V and 2 from J; bases not matched to a gene: 2.

The sample holds a few counts of this clone. Other DNA sequences in this specimen translate into the identical CDR3. The rearrangement uses TRBV19 and TRBJ1-5, with D possibly TRBD1 on 6 matching bases. V was clipped by 4 bases and J by 4 bases, with 11 bases between them. Germline V gene lookup returns CDR1 LNHDA and CDR2 SQIVND (reference sequence). CDR3 length: 14 amino acids. The chain's CDR3 is CASSTTGGNQPQHF. DNA for the CDR3: TGTGCCAGTAGTACGACAGGTGGGAATCAGCCCCAGCATTTT.

V is TRBV6-1 and J is TRBJ2-7, with 8 bases lining up with TRBD1. The length of the CDR3 is 14 residues. The junction had 4 bases not matched to a gene; V was cut back by 1 base and J by 5 bases. CDR1 MNHNS and CDR2 SASEGT come from the germline V gene. In nucleotides, the CDR3 is TGTGCCAGCAGTGAAGTGACAGGGGAGGACGAGCAGTACTTC. Translation gives CASSEVTGEDEQYF.

The V and J genes are TRBV28 and TRBJ1-2; a possible D gene is TRBD1 (6 bases). The V end was cut by 6 bases, the J end by 7 bases, with 15 bases between. CDR3 size: 13 residues. The germline V gene has CDR1 MDHEN and CDR2 SYDVKM. CDR3 DNA sequence: TGTGCCAGCAGCCTCGACAGGCCTCGTGGCTACACCTTC. It yields the protein CASSLDRPRGYTF.

This clone was detected only a few times. The same CDR3 can be traced to other DNA sequences in this sample. This chain connects TRBV3-1 (or the pseudogene TRBV3-2) to TRBJ1-5; the D is unclear. The V end was cut by 0 bases, the J end by 3 bases, with 3 bases between. Looked up from germline, CDR1 is LGHDT and CDR2 is YNNKEL (reference sequence). The CDR3 spans 13 residues. CDR3 nucleotides: TGTGCCAGCAGCCAAGATCTCAATCAGCCCCAGCATTTT. Protein sequence: CASSQDLNQPQHF.

The CDR3 nucleotides are TGTGCCTGGGGAGGGGCGGGCGGATACTATGGCTACACCTTC. Protein sequence: CAWGGAGGYYGYTF. The chain links TRBV30 to TRBJ1-2; tentatively, D is TRBD1 (5 bases). This CDR3 is 14 amino acids long. CDR1 and CDR2 (germline): GTSNPN, SVGIG (reference sequence). Trimming took 5 bases from V and 3 from J, leaving 16 bases between them. The whole variable domain, filled in from reference TRBV30 and TRBJ1-2, reads SQTIHQWPATLVQPVGSPLSLECTVEGTSNPNLYWYRQAAGRGLQLLFYSVGIGQISSEVPQNLSASRPQDRQFILSSKKLLLSDSGFYLCAWGGAGGYYGYTFGSGTRLTVV.

The chain uses TRBV29-1 and TRBJ2-7, with 7 bases aligning to TRBD2. The CDR3 is 15 amino acids. Germline CDR1 SQVTM, CDR2 ANQGSEA. V was pared by 3 bases and J by 2 bases, with 10 bases of the junction left unmatched. CDR3 region: CSVDGLADTTYEQYF. The CDR3 DNA reads TGCAGCGTTGATGGTCTAGCGGACACCACCTACGAGCAGTACTTC.

The chain carries TRBV27 and TRBJ2-7; TRBD2 matches 9 bases. Germline CDR1 reads MNHEY; CDR2 reads SMNVEV (reference sequence). V was clipped by 6 bases and J by 0 bases; unmatched bases: 15. CDR3 length: 18 amino acids. CDR3 in amino acids: CASRPSGTWFGTSYEQYF. The CDR3 nucleotides read TGTGCCAGCAGACCTAGCGGGACCTGGTTCGGAACCTCCTACGAGCAGTACTTC.

This sequence joins TRBV2 and TRBJ1-5, with TRBD1 as a possible D gene (5 bases). The germline gives CDR1 SNHLY, CDR2 FYNNEI. V gave up 5 bases and J gave up 6 bases, with 14 bases separating them. The CDR3 contains 14 residues. The CDR3 nucleotides read TGTGCCAGCAGTTTCTTGGGGGGAGGTCAGCCCCAGCATTTT. This gives the protein CASSFLGGGQPQHF.

The rearrangement joins TRBV7-6 to TRBJ1-4; 11 positions match TRBD1. CDR3 length: 17 residues. V was pared by 0 bases and J by 8 bases, with 8 bases of the junction left unmatched. From germline, CDR1 is SGHVS and CDR2 FNYEAQ. CDR3 sequence reads: CASSLAKRTGGIEKLFF. Written as DNA, the CDR3 is TGTGCCAGCAGCTTAGCGAAACGGACAGGGGGCATAGAAAAACTGTTTTTT.

The rearrangement links TRBV5-4 to TRBJ1-1; 7 nucleotides line up with TRBD1. The germline CDR1 and CDR2 sequences are SGHNT and YYREEE (reference sequence). This CDR3 is built from 12 residues. V dropped 4 bases and J dropped 4; count of bases not matched to a gene: 1. This CDR3 reads CASSQGGTEAFF. The DNA of the CDR3 is TGTGCCAGCAGCCAGGGGGGCACTGAAGCTTTCTTT.

The V gene is TRBV10-3, the J gene TRBJ2-2, with D tentatively TRBD2 (7 bases). Germline CDR1 ENHRY, CDR2 SYGVKD. V was clipped by 3 bases and J by 4 bases, with 18 bases between them. The CDR3 sequence is 17 residues long. In nucleotides, the CDR3 is TGTGCCATCAGTGACCGGGCAGGGAGGGACATCACCGGGGAGCTGTTTTTT. It yields the protein CAISDRAGRDITGELFF.

The chain recombines TRBV5-6 with TRBJ1-3; the match to TRBD1 covers 7 bases. The CDR3 consists of 16 residues. Germline CDR1 SGHDT, CDR2 YYEEEE. V shed 4 bases and J 6 bases; nucleotides not matched to a gene: 13. The CDR3 here is CASSQYRQGWENTIYF. CDR3 nucleotides: TGTGCCAGCAGCCAATACCGACAGGGTTGGGAAAACACCATATATTTT.

This sequence joins TRBV5-1 and TRBJ2-3; a possible D gene is TRBD2 (5 bases). Between the trimmed V and J ends, which lost 0 bases and 1 base, there was a span of 12 bases. The V gene's germline CDR1 is SGHRS and CDR2 YFSETQ. The CDR3 has 16 residues. Written as DNA, the CDR3 is TGCGCCAGCAGCTTGGTCCTGGGAGCTCGCACAGATACGCAGTATTTT. This sequence encodes CASSLVLGARTDTQYF.

V gene TRBV4-2 combines with J gene TRBJ1-2; D not certain. Germline assignment: CDR1 LGHNA and CDR2 YNFKEQ. The CDR3 contains 12 residues. V gave up 0 bases and J gave up 7 bases, with 6 bases separating them. The CDR3 coding sequence is TGTGCCAGCAGCCAAGACGACTCTGGCTACACCTTC. Encoded protein: CASSQDDSGYTF.

V usage is TRBV5-6 and J usage is TRBJ2-5, with 7 bases lining up with TRBD2. In germline, CDR1 is SGHDT, CDR2 YYEEEE. V shed 9 bases, J shed 4 bases, and the junction held 9 bases outside the gene matches. The CDR3 is 13 residues long. The CDR3 here is CATRTRGRETQYF. CDR3 bases: TGTGCCACCCGGACTAGAGGGCGAGAGACCCAGTACTTC.

J is TRBJ2-1 and V is TRBV5-5, with TRBD1 matching 10 bases. CDR1 and CDR2 from the germline V gene are SGHKS and YYEKEE (reference sequence). V gave up 5 bases and J gave up 4 bases; unmatched junction bases: 6. The CDR3 runs 15 residues. CDR3 protein: CASSWDRGEYNEQFF. CDR3 nucleotides: TGTGCCAGCAGTTGGGACAGGGGCGAATACAATGAGCAGTTCTTC.